This T cell receptor (beta chain) is from a study of control samples from healthy donors and cancer patients. This CDR3 spans 15 amino acids. The germline gives CDR1 SEHNR, CDR2 FQNEAQ (reference sequence). V shed 3 bases and J 0 bases; nucleotides not matched to a gene: 3. Using immunoSEQ multiplex PCR, the repertoire was profiled, and TCRdb retains in-frame clones only, with some absent. The sample records some 150,000 clones, under 95% being singletons. The receptor was isolated from a man between 35 and 55 years old in good health. The V call is TRBV7-9, the J call TRBJ2-3, with 7 bases aligning to TRBD1. The source material was blood. CDR3 sequence: CASSFGQASTDTQYF. The CDR3, as DNA: TGTGCCAGCAGCTTCGGACAGGCTAGCACAGATACGCAGTATTTT.